A single T cell receptor beta chain is shown here with its context. Its antigen is currently unknown. Produced via immunoSEQ multiplex PCR; TCRdb's table is partial and in-frame only. The data show 88,000 or so clones, around 91% seen once. The sequenced cases were selected for having the highest brain T cell transcript signatures. From germline, CDR1 is SGHAT and CDR2 FQNNGV. With 5 bases removed from V and 0 bases from J, the gap between germline ends came to 14 bases. The CDR3 length is 16 residues. This specimen belongs to a study of brain T cells in children with intractable seizures. Study conclusions and caveats: Viral specificity was inferred only from CDR3 similarity; HCMV serostatus was unknown.

This clonotype was sampled from a girl aged 2 to 9 with Rasmussen encephalitis and intractable seizures. The sample was peripheral blood, taken at surgery. The V gene is TRBV11-2, the J gene TRBJ1-3; no firm D call. CDR3 protein: CASSPLGGFSGNTIYF. The CDR3 DNA reads as TGTGCCAGCAGCCCACTCGGTGGGTTCTCTGGAAACACCATATATTTT.